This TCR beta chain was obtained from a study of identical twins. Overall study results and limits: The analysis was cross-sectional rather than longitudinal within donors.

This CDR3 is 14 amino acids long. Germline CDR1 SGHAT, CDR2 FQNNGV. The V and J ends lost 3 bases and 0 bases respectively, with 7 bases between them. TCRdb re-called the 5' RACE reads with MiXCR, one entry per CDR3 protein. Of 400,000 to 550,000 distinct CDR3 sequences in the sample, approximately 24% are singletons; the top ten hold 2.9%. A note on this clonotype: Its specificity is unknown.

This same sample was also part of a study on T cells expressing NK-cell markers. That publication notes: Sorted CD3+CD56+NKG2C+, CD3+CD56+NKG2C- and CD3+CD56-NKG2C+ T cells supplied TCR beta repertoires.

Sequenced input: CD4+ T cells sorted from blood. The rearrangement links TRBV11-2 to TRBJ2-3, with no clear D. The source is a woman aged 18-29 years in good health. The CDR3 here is CASSLRPSTDTQYF. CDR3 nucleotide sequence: TGTGCCAGCAGCTTGAGACCTAGCACAGATACGCAGTATTTT.